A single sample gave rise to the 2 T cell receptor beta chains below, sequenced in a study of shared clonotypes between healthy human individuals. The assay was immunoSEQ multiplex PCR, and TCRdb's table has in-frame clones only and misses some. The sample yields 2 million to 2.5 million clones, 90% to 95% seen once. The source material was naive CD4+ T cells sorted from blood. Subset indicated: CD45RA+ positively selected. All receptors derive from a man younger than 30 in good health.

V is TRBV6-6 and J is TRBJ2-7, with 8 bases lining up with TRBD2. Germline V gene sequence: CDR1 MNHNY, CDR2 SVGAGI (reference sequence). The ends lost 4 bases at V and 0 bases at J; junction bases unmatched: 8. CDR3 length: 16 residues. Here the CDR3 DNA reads TGTGCCAGCAGTTTAGCGGGACGGTTGAGCTCCTACGAGCAGTACTTC. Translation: CASSLAGRLSSYEQYF.

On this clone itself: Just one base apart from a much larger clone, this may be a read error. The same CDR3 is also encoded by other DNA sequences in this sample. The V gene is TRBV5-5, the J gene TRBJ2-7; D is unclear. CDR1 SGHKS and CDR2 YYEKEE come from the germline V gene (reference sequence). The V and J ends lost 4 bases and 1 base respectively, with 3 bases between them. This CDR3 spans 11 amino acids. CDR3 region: CASSQSYEQYF. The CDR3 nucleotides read TGTGCCAGCAGCCAATCCTACGAGCAGTACTTC. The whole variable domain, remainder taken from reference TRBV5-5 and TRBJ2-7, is DAGVTQSPTHLIKTRGQQVTLRCSPISGHKSVSWYQQVLGQGPQFIFQYYEKEERGRGNFPDRFSARQFPNYSSELNVNALLLGDSALYLCASSQSYEQYFGPGTRLTVT.